The table lists the clone carrying this TCR beta chain with a few counts. Antigen: not known. This entry comes from a study of shared clonotypes between healthy human individuals. Original handling: In the immunoSEQ data, sequences were junction-only and lacked quality scores, so filtering differed. The protocol was immunoSEQ multiplex PCR, while the TCRdb copy is restricted to in-frame clones and leaves out a portion. V and J calls and clone size come straight from that table; D and trimming were deduced from the DNA. Here the sample spans about 1 million clones, 70% to 80% being singletons. The length of the CDR3 is 14 residues. Trimming shortened V by 5 bases and J by 4 bases, and 9 bases separated the two germline ends. CDR1 is LNHNV and CDR2 is YYDKDF in the germline V gene (reference sequence). The study, taken as a whole, reports: Only blood was sampled, and tissue TCR repertoires likely differ from blood ones.

Each donor was a Caucasian adult residing in Nashville, Tennessee. Negatively enriched CD4+ T cells were divided by CD45RA into naive and memory. The sequence was collected from a man between 18 and 35 years old in good health. Some clones in this sample may be carry-over from other donors' samples. The sequencing sample was made of memory CD4+ T cells from PBMCs. The subset here: CD45RA-negative fraction. The gene calls are TRBV15 and TRBJ1-6; D is ambiguous. Written as DNA, the CDR3 is TGTGCCACCAGCTTGAGGAGTTATAATTCACCCCTCCACTTT. Protein: CATSLRSYNSPLHF.